The clone carrying this T cell receptor beta chain was seen once. Its antigen is still unknown. TCRdb independently ran MiXCR on the RT-PCR reads; one entry per CDR3 protein. The sample includes 300,000 to 350,000 distinct CDR3 sequences, roughly 22% seen only once; the top ten take approximately 10%. The germline V and J ends were trimmed by 6 bases and 2 bases, with 17 bases remaining between them. Per the germline V gene, CDR1 is SQVTM and CDR2 is ANQGSEA. The CDR3 is made up of 14 amino acids. These data originate in a study of response to subunit inactivated influenza vaccine. Study results and caveats: The authors suggested that every seasonal influenza vaccination recruits few new T cells.

This specimen consisted of PBMCs from blood, obtained less than 22 months after vaccination. This receptor was taken from a man aged 50 to 69 who received an inactivated influenza vaccine. This sequence joins TRBV29-1 and TRBJ2-7; D gene uncertain. The CDR3 region is CSVTDPIGPYEQYF. The CDR3 bases are TGCAGCGTGACCGACCCCATCGGTCCCTACGAGCAGTACTTC.